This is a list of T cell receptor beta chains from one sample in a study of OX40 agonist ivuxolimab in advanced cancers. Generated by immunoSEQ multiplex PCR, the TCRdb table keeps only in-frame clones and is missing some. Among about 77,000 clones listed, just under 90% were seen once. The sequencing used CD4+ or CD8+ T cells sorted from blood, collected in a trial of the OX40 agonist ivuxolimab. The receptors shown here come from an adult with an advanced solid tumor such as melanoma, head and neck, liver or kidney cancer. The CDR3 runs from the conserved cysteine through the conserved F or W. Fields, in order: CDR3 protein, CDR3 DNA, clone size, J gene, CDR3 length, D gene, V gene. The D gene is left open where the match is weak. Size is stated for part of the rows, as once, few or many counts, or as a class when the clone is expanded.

CASSRQEYSNQPQHF,TGTGCCAGTTCCCGACAGGAGTATAGCAATCAGCCCCAGCATTTT,-,TRBJ1-5,15,-,TRBV6-1
CASSEWMGADTQYF,TGTGCCAGCAGCGAATGGATGGGGGCAGATACGCAGTATTTT,-,TRBJ2-3,14,-,TRBV7-9
CASSQELSFWEPEAFF,TGCGCCAGCAGCCAAGAGTTGAGTTTCTGGGAACCTGAAGCTTTCTTT,-,TRBJ1-1,16,-,TRBV4-1
CASSLQLLETQYF,TGTGCCAGCAGCTTACAGTTATTGGAGACCCAGTACTTC,-,TRBJ2-5,13,-,TRBV7-2
CASSLEAAGGQFF,TGTGCCAGCAGCTTAGAGGCCGCCGGTGGGCAGTTCTTC,-,TRBJ2-1,13,-,TRBV11-3
CASSVPPGRGVDSEQFF,TGTGCCAGCAGCGTCCCCCCAGGGCGGGGGGTCGATAGTGAGCAGTTCTTC,once,TRBJ2-1,17,TRBD2,TRBV2
CASSDRGGNRANSPLHF,TGTGCCAGCAGTGACCGGGGGGGGAACAGGGCGAATTCACCCCTCCACTTT,once,TRBJ1-6,17,-,TRBV25-1
CSVEDLRGSSGELFF,TGCAGCGTTGAAGATCTCAGGGGCTCGTCCGGGGAGCTGTTTTTT,-,TRBJ2-2,15,-,TRBV29-1
CASRARRGITDTQYF,TGTGCCAGTAGGGCGCGGCGGGGGATCACAGATACGCAGTATTTT,-,TRBJ2-3,15,TRBD2,TRBV19
CASNIKPYSNQPQHF,TGTGCCAGCAATATTAAGCCTTATAGCAATCAGCCCCAGCATTTT,-,TRBJ1-5,15,-,TRBV2
CASSSVDSVETQYF,TGTGCCAGCAGCTCCGTGGATAGTGTAGAGACCCAGTACTTC,-,TRBJ2-5,14,-,TRBV5-4
CASSSQGKRANYGYTF,TGTGCCAGCAGCTCCCAAGGAAAAAGGGCTAACTATGGCTACACCTTC,once,TRBJ1-2,16,-,TRBV7-9
CASSWGGQDNLDTF,TGTGCCAGCAGCTGGGGGGGACAGGATAATCTTGACACCTTC,-,TRBJ1-2,14,TRBD1,TRBV7-4
CASSQDRASIGYEQYF,TGCGCCAGCAGCCAAGATAGGGCCTCAATCGGCTACGAGCAGTACTTC,-,TRBJ2-7,16,-,TRBV4-1
CASSPGAGYQPQHF,TGTGCCAGCTCACCCGGGGCCGGGTATCAGCCCCAGCATTTT,-,TRBJ1-5,14,-,TRBV18
CASSLKEGAGYGYTF,TGCGCCAGCAGCTTGAAAGAGGGGGCAGGCTATGGCTACACCTTC,-,TRBJ1-2,15,TRBD1,TRBV5-1
CASSLQFYEQYF,TGTGCCAGCAGTTTACAATTCTACGAGCAGTACTTC,-,TRBJ2-7,12,-,TRBV28
CASSLRRGSYGYTF,TGTGCCAGCAGCCTCCGCAGGGGCAGCTATGGCTACACCTTC,once,TRBJ1-2,14,-,TRBV27